Below, one T cell receptor (beta chain) is given with its context. Its antigen remains unidentified. These data originate in a study of response to subunit inactivated influenza vaccine. Study observations and caveats: Researchers suggested that each seasonal influenza vaccination recruits few new T cells.

One entry per CDR3 protein results from TCRdb running MiXCR on the RT-PCR reads. This table holds roughly 550,000 distinct CDR3 sequences, approximately 22% found once. Trimming stripped 0 bases from V and 10 bases from J, with 8 bases between. The V gene's germline CDR1 is KGHDR and CDR2 SFDVKD. CDR3 length: 12 amino acids. These data also featured in a second study, about T cells expressing NK-cell markers. That report notes: UMIs accompanied the 5'RACE template switching by which TCR beta cDNA was made. In more than 5 donors, dominant CD3+CD56+NKG2C+ clonotypes ranked among the top 10 CD8+ clonotypes.

The sample in question was CD4+ T cells sorted from PBMCs, obtained about 11 days after vaccination. The TCR sequence derives from a man in his forties or fifties who received an inactivated influenza vaccine. The chain joins TRBV24-1 to TRBJ1-2; perhaps TRBD1 as D (6 bases). Here the CDR3 DNA reads TGTGCCACCAGTGATTTGAACAGGGACTACACCTTC. It specifies CATSDLNRDYTF.